The TCR beta chain described here comes from a study of blood T cell repertoires in COVID-19. CDR3 length equals 16 residues. Trimming cost V 2 bases and J 0 bases; bases outside gene matches: 0. Germline CDR1 and CDR2: MNHEY and SVGAGI. In the authors' workflow: Estimation of nucleated cell counts was performed using reference gene primer amplification. Generated by immunoSEQ multiplex PCR, the TCRdb table keeps only in-frame clones and is missing some. For V, J and clone size, that table is used; D and trimming come from the DNA. The sample lists about 160,000 clones; about 88% were seen once. The sequenced sample consisted of peripheral blood. This clonotype was obtained from a man aged 55 to 69 with active or convalescent COVID-19. This chain connects TRBV6-5 to TRBJ2-2, with 10 bases identical to TRBD2. Here the CDR3 DNA reads TGTGCCAGCAGTTACCTAGCGGGGGCGAACACCGGGGAGCTGTTTTTT. This translates into CASSYLAGANTGELFF.